The next 17 T cell receptor beta chains were all read from a single sample in a study of regulatory T cells in long-lasting Graves disease. The time point was: newly diagnosed GD, antithyroid drugs for less than 3 months. Preparation of the TCR library used RNA extracted from PBMCs. Arm-PCR of CDR3 regions with iRepertoire HTBI primers generated TCR beta libraries. MiXCR was run by TCRdb on the multiplex PCR reads, yielding one entry per CDR3 protein. The sample includes 350,000 to 500,000 distinct CDR3 sequences, 13% to 15% of them seen just once. These data were likewise used in another study, on T cells in Graves' hyperthyroidism and ophthalmopathy.

Sequenced here: peripheral blood mononuclear cells (PBMCs), sampled at new diagnosis, from a patient treated with antithyroid drugs. These receptors were obtained from a woman aged 45-59 years with Graves disease.

V is TRBV13 and J is TRBJ1-1, with TRBD1 as a possible D gene (5 bases). The germline V and J ends were trimmed by 3 bases and 0 bases, with 14 bases remaining between them. Germline loops: CDR1 PRHDT, CDR2 FYEKMQ (reference sequence). CDR3 length equals 16 residues. The CDR3 reads CASSFSPRVMNTEAFF. CDR3 nucleotides: TGTGCCAGCAGCTTCAGCCCCAGGGTGATGAACACTGAAGCTTTCTTT.

This clonotype has a count of ten or more. J is TRBJ2-5 and V is TRBV6-2 or TRBV6-3; D possibly corresponds to TRBD2 (5 bases). The V gene lost 2 bases and the J gene lost 0 bases, with 7 bases spanning the gap. From germline, CDR1 is MNHEY and CDR2 SVGEGT. The CDR3 has 14 residues. CDR3 in DNA: TGTGCCAGCAGTTACCGGGGAGACCAAGAGACCCAGTACTTC. It is translated as CASSYRGDQETQYF.

This clonotype has just a few counts. V and J are TRBV19 and TRBJ2-2; 7 bases agree with TRBD1. After removal of 7 bases from V and 7 bases from J, the junction contained 6 bases not matched to a gene. Germline assignment: CDR1 LNHDA and CDR2 SQIVND (reference sequence). The CDR3 length is 13 residues. The CDR3 here is CASIGQANGELFF. The CDR3 DNA follows: TGTGCCAGTATTGGACAGGCTAACGGGGAGCTGTTTTTT. Full variable domain (remainder filled in from reference TRBV19 and TRBJ2-2): DGGITQSPKYLFRKEGQNVTLSCEQNLNHDAMYWYRQDPGQGLRLIYYSQIVNDFQKGDIAEGYSVSREKKESFPLTVTSAQKNPTAFYLCASIGQANGELFFGEGSRLTVL.

This clonotype has at least ten counts. V usage is TRBV30 and J usage is TRBJ2-3; D is undetermined. The germline V gene has CDR1 GTSNPN and CDR2 SVGIG (reference sequence). The CDR3 is 13 residues long. Trimming took off 3 bases at V and 7 bases at J, with 14 bases between the two ends. Written as DNA, the CDR3 is TGTGCCTGGAGGGCCTCTGGGGTATATACGCAGTATTTT. Translation gives CAWRASGVYTQYF. The full variable domain, in which reference TRBV30 and TRBJ2-3 provide the parts outside the CDR3, is SQTIHQWPATLVQPVGSPLSLECTVEGTSNPNLYWYRQAAGRGLQLLFYSVGIGQISSEVPQNLSASRPQDRQFILSSKKLLLSDSGFYLCAWRASGVYTQYFGPGTRLTVL.

A single count supports this clonotype. A clone one base away is much larger, so this may be a read error. The genes are TRBV6-1 and TRBJ2-1; 9 nucleotides align to TRBD2. Germline V CDR1 and CDR2: MNHNS, SASEGT. The CDR3 is 14 residues long. DNA of the CDR3: TGTGACAGCAGGGCGGGAGGGACCTACAATGAGCAGTTCTTC. Its protein product is CDSRAGGTYNEQFF.

Points on this clonotype: A clone one base away is much larger, so this may be a read error. This chain joins TRBV2 and TRBJ2-4, with a weak D call TRBD1 (7 bases). The V gene's germline CDR1 is SNHLY and CDR2 FYNNEI. V was clipped by 4 bases and J by 6 bases, with 13 bases between them. The CDR3 has 14 residues. The CDR3 DNA is TGTGCCAGCAGTGGGACAGGAGGGGTAAACATTCAGTACTTC. Translation gives CASSGTGGVNIQYF. Full variable domain (remainder filled in from reference TRBV2 and TRBJ2-4): EPEVTQTPSHQVTQMGQEVILRCVPISNHLYFYWYRQILGQKVEFLVSFYNNEISEKSEIFDDQFSVERPDGSNFTLKIRSTKLEDSAMYFCASSGTGGVNIQYFGAGTRLSVL.

The sample holds many counts of this clonotype. The chain is built from TRBV11-3 and TRBJ2-2; 7 bases match TRBD1. Losses at the gene ends were 2 bases for V and 7 bases for J; bases not matched to a gene: 4. Germline V CDR1 and CDR2: SGHNT, YENEEA. CDR3 length equals 14 residues. In DNA, the CDR3 is TGTGCCAGCAGCTTACGACAGGGTGGCGGGGAGCTGTTTTTT. It encodes CASSLRQGGGELFF.

This clonotype was detected ten times or more. The gene calls are TRBV28 and TRBJ2-1, with D hard to call. V gave up 4 bases and J gave up 7 bases, with 11 bases separating them. The CDR3 sequence is 13 residues long. Germline values: CDR1 MDHEN, CDR2 SYDVKM. CDR3 in amino acids: CASSSSGNNEQFF. CDR3 bases: TGTGCCAGCAGTTCATCCGGCAATAATGAGCAGTTCTTC.

This clonotype was seen a handful of times. The chain combines TRBV11-2 with TRBJ1-2; 10 nucleotides line up with TRBD1. Trimming at V came to 1 base and at J to 3 bases, leaving 8 bases not matched to a gene. This CDR3 is 17 amino acids long. Germline CDR1 reads SGHAT; CDR2 reads FQNNGV. Here the CDR3 DNA reads TGTGCCAGCAGCTTAGTATTGGGACAGGGGCCCCACTATGGCTACACCTTC. It encodes CASSLVLGQGPHYGYTF.

Ten or more counts support this clonotype. The chain uses TRBV20-1 and TRBJ2-1; the D gene is possibly TRBD2 (5 bases). V was pared by 2 bases and J by 0 bases, with 11 bases between. This CDR3 has 15 residues. Germline V gene sequence: CDR1 DFQATT, CDR2 SNEGSKA (reference sequence). This CDR3 is CSARPRGFSYNEQFF. CDR3 bases: TGCAGTGCTAGACCGCGAGGGTTCTCCTACAATGAGCAGTTCTTC.

This clonotype was counted many times. V and J are TRBV20-1 and TRBJ2-5; TRBD2 matches at 11 bases. J was trimmed by 3 bases and V by 6 bases; bases with no gene match: 9. CDR3 size: 15 residues. Germline V lookup: CDR1 DFQATT, CDR2 SNEGSKA (reference sequence). CDR3 nucleotide sequence: TGCAGTGCCCAGGGTGGGACTAGCGGAGAAGAGACCCAGTACTTC. Encoded protein: CSAQGGTSGEETQYF.

The chain employs TRBV6-1 and TRBJ1-1; no clear D gene. CDR1 MNHNS and CDR2 SASEGT come from the germline V gene. The CDR3 covers 13 residues. The V gene lost 7 bases and the J gene lost 1 base, with 10 bases spanning the gap. The CDR3 DNA is TGTGCCAGCACTAGGCAGCCGAACACTGAAGCTTTCTTT. Translating gives CASTRQPNTEAFF.

This clonotype appeared many times. The chain combines TRBV28 with TRBJ2-2; TRBD2 agrees at 7 bases. The CDR3 loop spans 16 amino acids. J lost 4 bases, V lost 5 bases, and 10 bases had no gene match. Germline V CDR1 and CDR2: MDHEN, SYDVKM. The CDR3 DNA follows: TGTGCCAGCAGTCGGAAATCCGGGAGGAGCACCGGGGAGCTGTTTTTT. Its translation is CASSRKSGRSTGELFF.

The chain recombines TRBV5-1 with TRBJ2-3; weak D call: TRBD1 (5 bases). The germline V and J ends were trimmed by 0 bases and 2 bases, with 10 bases remaining between them. The germline gives CDR1 SGHRS, CDR2 YFSETQ. The CDR3 extends over 15 amino acids. This CDR3 reads CASSLEGRTTDTQYF. DNA for the CDR3: TGCGCCAGCAGCTTGGAGGGGCGAACCACAGATACGCAGTATTTT.

There are many counts of this clonotype. The chain couples TRBV12-3 or TRBV12-4 to TRBJ1-5; D ambiguous. Trimming took off 3 bases at V and 4 bases at J, with 7 bases between the two ends. The CDR3 extends over 13 amino acids. CDR3 sequence reads: CASSFRANQPQHF. The CDR3 bases are TGTGCCAGCAGTTTTAGGGCAAATCAGCCCCAGCATTTT.

A word on this clonotype: A read error is the likely source, as a far larger clone sits one nucleotide away. No conserved phenylalanine or tryptophan ends this CDR3, so it is likely a read error. The chain joins TRBV7-8 to TRBJ2-3; D gene uncertain. Germline V gene data show CDR1 as SGHVS and CDR2 as FQNEAQ. The CDR3 has 13 residues. V dropped 5 bases and J dropped 1 base, with 7 bases sitting between them. CDR3 DNA: TGTGCCAGCAGCCGTTGGGGCACAGATACGCAGTATTCT. The encoded protein is CASSRWGTDTQYS.

In its sample, this clonotype was seen many times. The chain recombines TRBV7-8 with TRBJ2-7, with TRBD1 identical over 7 bases. The J segment lost 3 bases and the V segment lost 0 bases, leaving 2 bases of the junction unmatched. The CDR3 has 14 amino acids. CDR1 and CDR2 (germline): SGHVS, FQNEAQ. CDR3 loop: CASSLAQGDYEQYF. CDR3 nucleotide sequence: TGTGCCAGCAGCTTAGCGCAGGGGGACTACGAGCAGTACTTC.